These 10 T cell receptor beta chains originate from one sample sequenced in a study of T cell changes during pregnancy in multiple sclerosis. Profiled with immunoSEQ multiplex PCR; TCRdb holds only in-frame clones, not every one. The table has about 40,000 clones, 89% seen once; the top ten hold roughly 0.48%. The source material was CD4+ T cells from peripheral blood mononuclear cells, sampled in the first trimester of pregnancy. The receptor source for this set is a female donor with multiple sclerosis, enrolled in a pregnancy study.

The gene calls are TRBV7-9 and TRBJ1-4, with 7 bases aligning to TRBD1. Trimming took 1 base from V and 7 from J; bases not matched to a gene: 3. The CDR3 runs to 14 residues. Germline CDR1 reads SEHNR; CDR2 reads FQNEAQ (reference sequence). CDR3 nucleotide sequence: TGTGCCAGCAGCTTAGGACAGGGAACTGAAAAACTGTTTTTT. Residues: CASSLGQGTEKLFF. Looking up the rest from reference TRBV7-9 and TRBJ1-4 gives the full variable domain: DTGVSQNPRHKITKRGQNVTFRCDPISEHNRLYWYRQTLGQGPEFLTYFQNEAQLEKSRLLSDRFSAERPKGSFSTLEIQRTEQGDSAMYLCASSLGQGTEKLFFGSGTQLSVL.

V and J are TRBV18 and TRBJ1-6, with D possibly TRBD1 on 6 matching bases. This CDR3 has 14 amino acids. V lost 5 bases and J lost 16, with 21 bases in between. Germline lookup yields CDR1 KGHSH and CDR2 LQKENI. The CDR3: CASSNDRQVSKLHF. The CDR3 DNA reads as TGTGCCAGCTCAAACGACAGGCAGGTTTCTAAACTCCACTTT.

The chain has TRBV5-6 and TRBJ1-5; TRBD1 aligns across 8 bases. The CDR3 covers 14 residues. Germline trimming cut 5 bases from V and 5 bases from J; bases unmatched to any gene: 6. CDR1 is SGHDT, CDR2 YYEEEE, per germline. CDR3 coding DNA: TGTGCCAGCAGGGACGGACAGGGATATCAGCCCCAGCATTTT. Residues: CASRDGQGYQPQHF.

In this sample, this clone turned up a few times. CDR3 amino acids: CASAGLVNSPLHF. In nucleotides, the CDR3 is TGCGCCAGCGCGGGTCTCGTTAATTCACCCCTCCACTTT. The rearrangement joins TRBV10-1 to TRBJ1-6; D gene unclear. Germline V CDR1 and CDR2: WNHNN, SYGVQD (reference sequence). The V end lost 8 bases, the J end lost 6 bases, and 11 bases lay between the germline ends. The CDR3 loop spans 13 amino acids.

This chain uses TRBV19 with TRBJ1-2; TRBD1 aligns across 9 bases. CDR1 is LNHDA and CDR2 is SQIVND in the germline V gene (reference sequence). The CDR3 loop spans 17 amino acids. Trimming at V came to 9 bases and at J to 4 bases, leaving 18 bases not matched to a gene. CDR3 residues: CASHLTSVGQGAYGYTF. CDR3 nucleotide sequence: TGTGCCAGCCACTTAACCTCCGTGGGACAGGGAGCCTATGGCTACACCTTC.

CDR3 sequence (DNA): TGTGCCAGCAGCAAAAAATCCCTTGCGGGCCCCGGGGCCAACGTCCTGACTTTC. Its protein is CASSKKSLAGPGANVLTF. V usage is TRBV21-1 and J usage is TRBJ2-6; the table names TRBD2, a call not compared with the DNA. TRBV21-1 is described as a pseudogene. The CDR3 length is 18 residues.

J is TRBJ2-1 and V is TRBV10-3; 9 positions match TRBD1. The germline gives CDR1 ENHRY, CDR2 SYGVKD. This CDR3 region has 18 residues. V gave up 2 bases and J gave up 9 bases; unmatched junction bases: 17. The chain's CDR3 is CAISEPRDRVFKSGEQFF. CDR3 coding DNA: TGTGCCATCAGTGAGCCCCGGGACAGGGTTTTCAAGTCGGGTGAGCAGTTCTTC.

The V gene is TRBV2, the J gene TRBJ1-2, with TRBD1 matching over 11 bases. The CDR3 consists of 15 residues. Germline CDR1 and CDR2: SNHLY and FYNNEI. The trim removed 6 bases at V and 4 bases at J, leaving 7 bases unmatched. For the CDR3, the DNA is TGTGCCAGCAGCCCGGGGACAGGGGGATTCTATGGCTACACCTTC. This codes for CASSPGTGGFYGYTF.

The chain links TRBV6-5 to TRBJ1-5; tentatively, D is TRBD1 (6 bases). The CDR3 has 14 residues. Trimming took off 2 bases at V and 3 bases at J, with 8 bases between the two ends. The germline CDR1 and CDR2 sequences are MNHEY and SVGAGI. This CDR3 reads CASSYGQFNQPQHF. In DNA, the CDR3 is TGTGCCAGCAGTTACGGACAGTTCAATCAGCCCCAGCATTTT.

This rearrangement joins TRBV7-9 to TRBJ1-2; 7 bases line up with TRBD1. The V gene's germline CDR1 is SEHNR and CDR2 FQNEAQ (reference sequence). After removal of 1 base from V and 4 bases from J, the junction contained 6 bases not matched to a gene. The CDR3 is 15 residues long. This CDR3 reads CASSLGQGGGYGYTF. The CDR3 DNA follows: TGTGCCAGCAGCTTAGGCCAGGGGGGCGGCTATGGCTACACCTTC.